This T cell receptor (beta chain) stems from a study of blood T cell repertoires in COVID-19. On the study more broadly: COVID-19 samples collected from the United States, Italy and Spain covered acute and convalescent phases. Nucleic acid was either cDNA or gDNA, and it came from T cells, B-cell-depleted T cells, or PBMCs.

Deletions cut 5 bases from V and 5 bases from J, with 16 bases between. The CDR3 length is 14 residues. CDR1 and CDR2 from the germline V gene are MNHEY and SMNVEV (reference sequence). Repertoires were generated with immunoSEQ multiplex PCR, while TCRdb's copy carries only in-frame clones and drops some. The data show under 150,000 clones, 70% to 90% seen once. This clonotype was sampled from a woman in her thirties or forties with active or convalescent COVID-19. Sequencing was done on a sample of peripheral blood. V usage is TRBV27 and J usage is TRBJ2-7; D is possibly TRBD1 (6 bases). CDR3 bases: TGTGCCAGCAGTAAACAGGGAAGGGGTCACGAGCAGTACTTC. It codes for CASSKQGRGHEQYF.